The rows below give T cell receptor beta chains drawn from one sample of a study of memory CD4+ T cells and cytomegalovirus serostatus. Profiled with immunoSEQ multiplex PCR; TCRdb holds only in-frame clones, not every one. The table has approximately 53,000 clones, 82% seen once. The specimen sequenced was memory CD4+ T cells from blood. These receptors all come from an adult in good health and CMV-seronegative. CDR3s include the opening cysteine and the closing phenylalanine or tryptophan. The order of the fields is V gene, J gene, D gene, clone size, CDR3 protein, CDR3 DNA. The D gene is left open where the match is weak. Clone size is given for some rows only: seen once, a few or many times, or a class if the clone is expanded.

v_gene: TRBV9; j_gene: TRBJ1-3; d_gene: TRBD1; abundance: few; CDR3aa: CARLRRGGTGIELTGNTIYF; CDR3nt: TGTGCCAGGTTAAGGAGGGGCGGGACAGGGATTGAGCTTACTGGAAACACCATATATTTT
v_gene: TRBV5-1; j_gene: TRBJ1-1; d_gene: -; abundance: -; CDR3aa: CASSLGDRLNTEAFF; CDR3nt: TGCGCCAGCAGCTTGGGCGACAGACTGAACACTGAAGCTTTCTTT
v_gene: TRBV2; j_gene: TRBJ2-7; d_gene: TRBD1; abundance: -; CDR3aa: CASSVTGTLYEQYF; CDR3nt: TGTGCCAGCAGTGTGACAGGGACCCTCTACGAGCAGTACTTC
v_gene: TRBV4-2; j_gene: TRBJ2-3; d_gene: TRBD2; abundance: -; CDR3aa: CASSLAGGQEDTQYF; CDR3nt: TGTGCCAGCAGCTTAGCGGGGGGGCAGGAAGATACGCAGTATTTT
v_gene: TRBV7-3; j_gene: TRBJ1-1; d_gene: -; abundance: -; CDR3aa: CASSKGRQTEAFF; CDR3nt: TGTGCCAGCAGCAAAGGGCGGCAGACTGAAGCTTTCTTT
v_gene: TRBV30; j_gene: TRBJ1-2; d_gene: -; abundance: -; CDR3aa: CAWSLGDWGNGYTF; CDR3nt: TGTGCCTGGAGTTTGGGGGATTGGGGAAATGGCTACACCTTC
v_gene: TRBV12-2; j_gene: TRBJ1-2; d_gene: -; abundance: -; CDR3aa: CASRLLRGAGYTF; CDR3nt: TGTGCAAGTCGCTTATTGAGGGGTGCTGGCTACACCTTC
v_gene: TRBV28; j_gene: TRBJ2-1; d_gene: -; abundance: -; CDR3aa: CASSLLPEGQFF; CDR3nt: TGTGCCAGCAGTTTACTCCCTGAGGGGCAGTTCTTC
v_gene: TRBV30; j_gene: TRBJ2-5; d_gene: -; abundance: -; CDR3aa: CAWSVGGAQETQYF; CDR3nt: TGTGCCTGGAGTGTAGGCGGAGCGCAAGAGACCCAGTACTTC
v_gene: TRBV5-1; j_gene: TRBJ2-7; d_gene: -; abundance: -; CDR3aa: CASSLALGQGAYEQYF; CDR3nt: TGCGCCAGCAGCTTGGCTTTGGGACAAGGGGCTTACGAGCAGTACTTC
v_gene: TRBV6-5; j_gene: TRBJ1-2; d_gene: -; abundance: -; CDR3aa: CASSSTGLYGYTF; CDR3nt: TGTGCCAGCAGTTCCACAGGGTTGTATGGCTACACCTTC
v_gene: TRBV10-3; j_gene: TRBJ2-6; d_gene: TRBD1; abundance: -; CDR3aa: CAISPRQGRTSGANVLTF; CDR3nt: TGTGCCATCAGTCCGAGACAGGGCCGGACCTCTGGGGCCAACGTCCTGACTTTC
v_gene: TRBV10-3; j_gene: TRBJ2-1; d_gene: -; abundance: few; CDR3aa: CAISESPVYNEQFF; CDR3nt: TGTGCCATCAGTGAGTCACCCGTGTACAATGAGCAGTTCTTC
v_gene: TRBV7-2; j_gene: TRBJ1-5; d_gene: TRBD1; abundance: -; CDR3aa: CASSLSRDRNQPQHF; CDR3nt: TGTGCCAGCAGCTTATCCAGGGACAGGAATCAGCCCCAGCATTTT
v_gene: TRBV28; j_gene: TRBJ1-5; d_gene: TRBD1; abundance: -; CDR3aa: CASFSETGNYQPQHF; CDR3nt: TGTGCCAGCTTCTCCGAGACAGGGAACTATCAGCCCCAGCATTTT
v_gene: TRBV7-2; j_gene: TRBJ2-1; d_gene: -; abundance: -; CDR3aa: CASSSNFRVTGRVF; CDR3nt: TGTGCCAGCAGCTCGAACTTCAGGGTCACAGGTCGGGTCTTC
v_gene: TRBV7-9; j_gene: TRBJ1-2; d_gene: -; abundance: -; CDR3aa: CASSPGPSSPYGYTF; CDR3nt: TGTGCCAGCAGCCCTGGTCCCAGCAGCCCCTATGGCTACACCTTC
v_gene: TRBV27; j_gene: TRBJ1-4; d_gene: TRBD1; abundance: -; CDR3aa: CASSRQGVGEKLFF; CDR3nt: TGTGCCAGCAGTCGACAGGGAGTTGGTGAAAAACTGTTTTTT
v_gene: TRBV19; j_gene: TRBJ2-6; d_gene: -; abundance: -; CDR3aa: CASSIGVTAGANVLTF; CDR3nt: TGTGCCAGTAGTATAGGTGTGACGGCTGGGGCCAACGTCCTGACTTTC
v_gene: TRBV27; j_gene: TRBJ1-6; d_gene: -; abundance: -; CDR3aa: CASSLGRGFSPLHF; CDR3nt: TGTGCCAGCAGTTTGGGCAGGGGATTTTCACCCCTCCACTTT
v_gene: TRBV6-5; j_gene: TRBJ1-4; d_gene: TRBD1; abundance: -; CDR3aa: CASTGTGEKLFF; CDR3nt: TGTGCCAGCACCGGGACAGGAGAAAAACTGTTTTTT
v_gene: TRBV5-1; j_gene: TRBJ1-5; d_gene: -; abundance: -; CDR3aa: CASSLDGYSNQPQHF; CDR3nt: TGCGCCAGCAGCTTGGACGGATATAGCAATCAGCCCCAGCATTTT
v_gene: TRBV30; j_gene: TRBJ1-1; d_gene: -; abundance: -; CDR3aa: CAWRAGRATEAFF; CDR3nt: TGTGCCTGGAGGGCAGGGAGGGCCACTGAAGCTTTCTTT
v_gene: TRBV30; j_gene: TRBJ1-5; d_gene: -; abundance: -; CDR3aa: CAWSGGTVNQPQHF; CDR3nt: TGTGCCTGGAGTGGGGGGACCGTCAATCAGCCCCAGCATTTT
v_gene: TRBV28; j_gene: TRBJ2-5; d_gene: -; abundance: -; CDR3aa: CASSSQTHVGETQYF; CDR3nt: TGTGCCAGCAGTTCCCAGACTCACGTCGGAGAGACCCAGTACTTC
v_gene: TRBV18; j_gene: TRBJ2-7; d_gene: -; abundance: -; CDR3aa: CASSSLYEQYF; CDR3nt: TGTGCCAGCTCATCCCTCTACGAGCAGTACTTC
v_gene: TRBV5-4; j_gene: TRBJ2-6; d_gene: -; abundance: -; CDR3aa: CASSFVRNSGANVLTF; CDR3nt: TGTGCCAGCAGCTTTGTACGGAACTCTGGGGCCAACGTCCTGACTTTC